This T cell receptor (beta chain) was found in a study of T cell responses to AZD1222 COVID-19 vaccine. This clone was detected once. Antigen unknown. General study results and limits: Repertoires were collected only later (after the peak T cell response had occurred). Just 5 to 7 AZD1222 recipients tested seropositive at baseline. Among the donors, most were white British and more were female, and clonal diversity was possibly underestimated. Nearly half of the spike-specific TCRs reportedly recognize variant regions that carry no mutations.

Germline V gene data show CDR1 as KGHSH and CDR2 as LQKENI. Between the trimmed V and J ends, which lost 6 bases and 6 bases, there was a span of 12 bases. The CDR3 runs to 12 residues. Sequencing used immunoSEQ multiplex PCR; TCRdb keeps in-frame clones, though not all of them. This table has 150,000 or so clones, roughly nine tenths appearing once. Sequences were derived from peripheral blood, sampled 28 days after the second AZD1222 dose. This chain joins TRBV18 and TRBJ2-7; tentatively, D is TRBD2 (5 bases). The sequence was obtained from an adult who received the AZD1222 COVID-19 vaccine. CDR3 coding DNA: TGTGCCAGCTCTCTGGACTGGGGCGAGCAGTACTTC. Protein sequence: CASSLDWGEQYF.